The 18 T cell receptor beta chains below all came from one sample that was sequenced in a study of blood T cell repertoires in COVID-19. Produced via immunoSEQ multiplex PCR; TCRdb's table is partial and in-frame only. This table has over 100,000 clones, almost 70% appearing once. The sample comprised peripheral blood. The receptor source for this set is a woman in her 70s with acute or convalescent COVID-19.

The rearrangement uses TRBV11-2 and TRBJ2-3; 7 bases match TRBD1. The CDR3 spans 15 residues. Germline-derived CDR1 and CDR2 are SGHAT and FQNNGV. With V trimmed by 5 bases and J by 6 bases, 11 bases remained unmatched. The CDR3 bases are TGTGCCAGCAGCACTGTAAGGGGGCGAGGGGATACGCAGTATTTT. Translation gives CASSTVRGRGDTQYF.

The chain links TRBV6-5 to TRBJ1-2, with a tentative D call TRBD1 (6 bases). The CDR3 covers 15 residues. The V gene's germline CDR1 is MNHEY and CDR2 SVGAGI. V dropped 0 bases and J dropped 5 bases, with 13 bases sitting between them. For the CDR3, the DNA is TGTGCCAGCAGTTACTCAACGGGACATAATTATGGCTACACCTTC. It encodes CASSYSTGHNYGYTF.

The CDR3 coding sequence is TGTGCCAGCAGCCCCGTCGGCTCCTACAATGAGCAGTTCTTC. Translation gives CASSPVGSYNEQFF. This chain uses TRBV11-3 with TRBJ2-1, with no clear D. Per the germline V gene, CDR1 is SGHNT and CDR2 is YENEEA. V was cut by 5 bases and J by 0 bases, with 8 bases left in between. The CDR3 contains 14 residues.

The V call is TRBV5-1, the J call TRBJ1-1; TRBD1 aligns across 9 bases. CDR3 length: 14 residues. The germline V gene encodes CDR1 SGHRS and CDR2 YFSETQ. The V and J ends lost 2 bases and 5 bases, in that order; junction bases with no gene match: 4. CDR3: CASSFNRGQTEAFF. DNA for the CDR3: TGCGCCAGCAGCTTTAACAGGGGGCAGACTGAAGCTTTCTTT. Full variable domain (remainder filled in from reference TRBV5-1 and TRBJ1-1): KAGVTQTPRYLIKTRGQQVTLSCSPISGHRSVSWYQQTPGQGLQFLFEYFSETQRNKGNFPGRFSGRQFSNSRSEMNVSTLELGDSALYLCASSFNRGQTEAFFGQGTRLTVV.

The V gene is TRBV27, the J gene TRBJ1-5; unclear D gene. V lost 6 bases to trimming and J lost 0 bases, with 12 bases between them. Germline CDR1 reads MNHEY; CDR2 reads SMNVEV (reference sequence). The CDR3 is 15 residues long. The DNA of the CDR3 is TGTGCCAGCAGCTTTAATAGCGGTAGCAATCAGCCCCAGCATTTT. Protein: CASSFNSGSNQPQHF.

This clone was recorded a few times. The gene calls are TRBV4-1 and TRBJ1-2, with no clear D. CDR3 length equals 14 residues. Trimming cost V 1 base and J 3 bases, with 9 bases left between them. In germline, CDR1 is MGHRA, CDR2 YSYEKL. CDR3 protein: CASSQAAGYYGYTF. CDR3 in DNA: TGCGCCAGCAGCCAAGCGGCGGGGTACTATGGCTACACCTTC.

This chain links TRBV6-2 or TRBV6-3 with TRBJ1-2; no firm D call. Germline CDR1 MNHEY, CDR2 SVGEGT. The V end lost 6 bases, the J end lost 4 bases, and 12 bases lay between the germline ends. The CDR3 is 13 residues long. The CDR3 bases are TGTGCCAGCAGCCAGGCGGACTTCTATGGCTACACCTTC. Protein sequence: CASSQADFYGYTF.

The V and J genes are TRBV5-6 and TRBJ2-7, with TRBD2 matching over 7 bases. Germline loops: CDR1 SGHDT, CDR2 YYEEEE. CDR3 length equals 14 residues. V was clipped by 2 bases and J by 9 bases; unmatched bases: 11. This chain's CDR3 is CASSFRGVYDWQYF. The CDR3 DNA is TGTGCCAGCAGCTTTCGGGGGGTTTACGATTGGCAGTACTTC.

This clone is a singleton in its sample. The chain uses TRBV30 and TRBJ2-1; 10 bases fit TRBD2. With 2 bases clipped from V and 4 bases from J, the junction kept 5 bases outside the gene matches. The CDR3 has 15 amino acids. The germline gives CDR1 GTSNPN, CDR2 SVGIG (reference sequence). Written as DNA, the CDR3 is TGTGCCTGGAGTCCCGGGACTAGCGAGTACAATGAGCAGTTCTTC. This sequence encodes CAWSPGTSEYNEQFF.

The CDR3 sequence: CASSRARTYGYTF. The CDR3 bases are TGTGCCAGCAGCCGAGCCCGAACCTATGGCTACACCTTC. The chain is built from TRBV6-5 and TRBJ1-2; D is unresolved. This CDR3 is built from 13 residues. The ends were cut back, 6 bases at V and 4 bases at J, with 12 bases in the middle. The germline V gene has CDR1 MNHEY and CDR2 SVGAGI.

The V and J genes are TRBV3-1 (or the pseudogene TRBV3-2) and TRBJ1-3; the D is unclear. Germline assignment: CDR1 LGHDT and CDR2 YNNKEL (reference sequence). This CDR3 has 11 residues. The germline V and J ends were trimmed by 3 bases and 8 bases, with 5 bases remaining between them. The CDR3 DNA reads TGTGCCAGCAGCCAGGAGGACACCATATATTTT. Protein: CASSQEDTIYF.

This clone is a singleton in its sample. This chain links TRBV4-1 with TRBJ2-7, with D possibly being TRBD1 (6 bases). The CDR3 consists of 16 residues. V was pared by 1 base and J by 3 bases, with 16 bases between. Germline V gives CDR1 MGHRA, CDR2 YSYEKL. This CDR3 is CASSQAPTGSLYEQYF. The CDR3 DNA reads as TGCGCCAGCAGCCAAGCCCCGACAGGCTCCCTCTACGAGCAGTACTTC.

The DNA of the CDR3 is TGTGCCAGCAGGCAGGGTTTGGAGAACACTGAAGCTTTCTTT. Protein product: CASRQGLENTEAFF. J is TRBJ1-1 and V is TRBV11-1; the D gene is possibly TRBD1 (5 bases). This CDR3 comprises 14 residues. V was cut by 6 bases and J by 1 base, with 12 bases left in between. The V gene's germline CDR1 is SGHAT and CDR2 FQDESV (reference sequence).

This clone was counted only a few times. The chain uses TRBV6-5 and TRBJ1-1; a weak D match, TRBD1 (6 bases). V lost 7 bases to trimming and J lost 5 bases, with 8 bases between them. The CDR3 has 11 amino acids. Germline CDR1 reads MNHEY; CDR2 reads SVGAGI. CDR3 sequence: CASNQGTEAFF. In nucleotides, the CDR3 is TGTGCCAGCAACCAGGGGACTGAAGCTTTCTTT.

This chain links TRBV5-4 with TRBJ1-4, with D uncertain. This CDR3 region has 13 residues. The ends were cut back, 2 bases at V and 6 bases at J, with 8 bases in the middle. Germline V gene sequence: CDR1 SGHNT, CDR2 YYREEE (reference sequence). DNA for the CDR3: TGTGCCAGCAGCTTCAACCGGGATGAAAAACTGTTTTTT. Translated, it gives CASSFNRDEKLFF.

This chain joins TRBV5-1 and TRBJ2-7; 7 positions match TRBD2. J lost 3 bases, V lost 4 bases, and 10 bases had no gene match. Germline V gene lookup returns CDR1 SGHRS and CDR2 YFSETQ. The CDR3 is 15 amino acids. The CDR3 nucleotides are TGCGCCAGCAGCCTAGGGGAGGGTGGGGGCTACGAGCAGTACTTC. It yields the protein CASSLGEGGGYEQYF. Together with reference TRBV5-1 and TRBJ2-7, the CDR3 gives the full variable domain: KAGVTQTPRYLIKTRGQQVTLSCSPISGHRSVSWYQQTPGQGLQFLFEYFSETQRNKGNFPGRFSGRQFSNSRSEMNVSTLELGDSALYLCASSLGEGGGYEQYFGPGTRLTVT.

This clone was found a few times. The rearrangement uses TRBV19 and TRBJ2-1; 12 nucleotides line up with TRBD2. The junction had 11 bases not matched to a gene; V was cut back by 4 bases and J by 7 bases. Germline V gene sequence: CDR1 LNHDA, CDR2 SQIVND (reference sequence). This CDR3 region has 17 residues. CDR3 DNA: TGTGCCAGTAGTACCAACCTAGCGGGGGGGCGTAAGAATGAGCAGTTCTTC. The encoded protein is CASSTNLAGGRKNEQFF.

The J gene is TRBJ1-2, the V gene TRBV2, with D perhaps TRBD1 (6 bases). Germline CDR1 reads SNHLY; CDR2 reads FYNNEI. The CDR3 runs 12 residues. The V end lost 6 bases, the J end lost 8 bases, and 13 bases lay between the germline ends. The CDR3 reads CASRGTPTGYTF. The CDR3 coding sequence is TGTGCCAGCAGAGGGACACCCACGGGCTACACCTTC.